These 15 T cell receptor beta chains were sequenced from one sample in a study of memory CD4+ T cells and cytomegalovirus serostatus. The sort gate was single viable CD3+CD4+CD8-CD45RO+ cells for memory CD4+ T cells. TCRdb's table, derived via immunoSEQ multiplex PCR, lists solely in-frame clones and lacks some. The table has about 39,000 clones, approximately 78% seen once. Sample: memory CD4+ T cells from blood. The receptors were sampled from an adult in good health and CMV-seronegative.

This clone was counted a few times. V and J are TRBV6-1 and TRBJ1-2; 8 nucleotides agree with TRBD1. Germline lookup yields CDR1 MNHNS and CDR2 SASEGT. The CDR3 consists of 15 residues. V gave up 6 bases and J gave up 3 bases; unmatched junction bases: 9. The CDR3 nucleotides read TGTGCCAGCAGCGTCCGCGGACAGGGAGACTATGGCTACACCTTC. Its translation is CASSVRGQGDYGYTF.

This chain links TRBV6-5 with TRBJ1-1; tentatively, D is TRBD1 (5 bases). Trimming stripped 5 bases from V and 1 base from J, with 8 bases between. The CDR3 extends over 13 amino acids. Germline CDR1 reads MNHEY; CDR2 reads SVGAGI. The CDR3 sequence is CASSETENTEAFF. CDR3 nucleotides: TGTGCCAGCAGTGAGACAGAGAACACTGAAGCTTTCTTT.

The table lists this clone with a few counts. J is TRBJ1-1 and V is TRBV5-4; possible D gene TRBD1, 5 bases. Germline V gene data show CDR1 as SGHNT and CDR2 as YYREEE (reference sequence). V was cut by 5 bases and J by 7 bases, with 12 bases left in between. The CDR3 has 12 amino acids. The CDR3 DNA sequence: TGTGCCAGCAGTTACGACGGGGGTGAAGCTTTCTTT. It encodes CASSYDGGEAFF.

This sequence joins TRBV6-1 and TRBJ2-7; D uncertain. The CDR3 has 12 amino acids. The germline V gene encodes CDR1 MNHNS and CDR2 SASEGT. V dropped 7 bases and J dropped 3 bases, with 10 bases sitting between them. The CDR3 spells CASTATSYEQYF. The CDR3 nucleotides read TGTGCCAGCACGGCCACCAGCTACGAGCAGTACTTC.

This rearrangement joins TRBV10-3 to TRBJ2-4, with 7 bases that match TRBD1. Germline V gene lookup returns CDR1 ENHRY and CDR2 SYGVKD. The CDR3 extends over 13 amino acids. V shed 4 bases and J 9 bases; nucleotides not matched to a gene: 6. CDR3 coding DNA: TGTGCCATCAGTGGGACAGGTGAGGGCATTCAGTACTTC. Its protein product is CAISGTGEGIQYF.

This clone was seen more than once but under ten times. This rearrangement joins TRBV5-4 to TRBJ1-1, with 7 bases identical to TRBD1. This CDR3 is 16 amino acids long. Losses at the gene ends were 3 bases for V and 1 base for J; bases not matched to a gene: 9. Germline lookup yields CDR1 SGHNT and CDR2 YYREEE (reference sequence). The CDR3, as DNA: TGTGCCAGCAGCTCCGACAGGGAGAGTTCGAACACTGAAGCTTTCTTT. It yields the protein CASSSDRESSNTEAFF. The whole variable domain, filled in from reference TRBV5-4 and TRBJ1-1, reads ETGVTQSPTHLIKTRGQQVTLRCSSQSGHNTVSWYQQALGQGPQFIFQYYREEENGRGNFPPRFSGLQFPNYSSELNVNALELDDSALYLCASSSDRESSNTEAFFGQGTRLTVV.

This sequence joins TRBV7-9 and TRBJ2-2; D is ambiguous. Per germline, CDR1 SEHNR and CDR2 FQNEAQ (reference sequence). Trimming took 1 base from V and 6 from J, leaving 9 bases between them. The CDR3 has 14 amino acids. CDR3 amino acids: CASSLVVGAGELFF. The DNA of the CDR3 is TGTGCCAGCAGCTTAGTTGTCGGCGCCGGGGAGCTGTTTTTT.

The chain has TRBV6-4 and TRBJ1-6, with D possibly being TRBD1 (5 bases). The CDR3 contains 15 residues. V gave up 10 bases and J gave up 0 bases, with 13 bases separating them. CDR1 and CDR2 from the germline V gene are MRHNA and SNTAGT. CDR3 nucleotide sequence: TGTGCCATCCCCATGAGGGGCTCCTATAATTCACCCCTCCACTTT. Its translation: CAIPMRGSYNSPLHF.

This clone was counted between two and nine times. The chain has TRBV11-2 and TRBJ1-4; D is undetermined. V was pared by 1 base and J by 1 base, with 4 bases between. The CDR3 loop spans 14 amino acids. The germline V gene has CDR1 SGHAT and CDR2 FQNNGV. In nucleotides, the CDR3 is TGTGCCAGCAGCTTAGGTAGAACTAATGAAAAACTGTTTTTT. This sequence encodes CASSLGRTNEKLFF.

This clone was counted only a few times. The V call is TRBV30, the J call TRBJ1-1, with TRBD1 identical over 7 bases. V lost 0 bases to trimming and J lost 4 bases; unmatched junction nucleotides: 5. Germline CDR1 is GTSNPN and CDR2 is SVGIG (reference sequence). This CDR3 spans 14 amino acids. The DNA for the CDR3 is TGTGCCTGGAGTGTAGCAGGGGGAGTCACTGAAGCTTTCTTT. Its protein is CAWSVAGGVTEAFF. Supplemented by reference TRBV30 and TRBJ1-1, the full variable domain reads SQTIHQWPATLVQPVGSPLSLECTVEGTSNPNLYWYRQAAGRGLQLLFYSVGIGQISSEVPQNLSASRPQDRQFILSSKKLLLSDSGFYLCAWSVAGGVTEAFFGQGTRLTVV.

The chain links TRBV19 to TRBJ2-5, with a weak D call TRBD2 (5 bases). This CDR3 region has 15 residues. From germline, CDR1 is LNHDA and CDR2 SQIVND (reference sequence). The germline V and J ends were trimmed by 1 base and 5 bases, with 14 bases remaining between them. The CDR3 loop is CASSIVTGSGETQYF. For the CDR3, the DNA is TGTGCCAGTAGTATAGTGACGGGGTCCGGGGAGACCCAGTACTTC.

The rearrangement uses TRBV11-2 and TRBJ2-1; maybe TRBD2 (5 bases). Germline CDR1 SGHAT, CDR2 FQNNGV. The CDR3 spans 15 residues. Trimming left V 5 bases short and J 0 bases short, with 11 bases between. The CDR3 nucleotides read TGTGCCAGCAGCCCTAGCCTGAGCTCCTACAATGAGCAGTTCTTC. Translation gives CASSPSLSSYNEQFF.

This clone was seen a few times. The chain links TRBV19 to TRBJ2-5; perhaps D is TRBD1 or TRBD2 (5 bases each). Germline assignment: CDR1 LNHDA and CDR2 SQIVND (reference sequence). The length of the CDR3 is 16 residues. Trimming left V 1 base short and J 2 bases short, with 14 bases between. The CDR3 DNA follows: TGTGCCAGTAGTATAGTCCCCGGGACGGGACAAGAGACCCAGTACTTC. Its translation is CASSIVPGTGQETQYF.

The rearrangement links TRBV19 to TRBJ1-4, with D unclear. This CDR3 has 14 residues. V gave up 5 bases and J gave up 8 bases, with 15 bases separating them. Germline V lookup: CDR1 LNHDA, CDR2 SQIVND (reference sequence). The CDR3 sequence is CASSVPGVREKLFF. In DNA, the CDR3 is TGTGCCAGTAGTGTGCCCGGGGTCCGGGAAAAACTGTTTTTT.

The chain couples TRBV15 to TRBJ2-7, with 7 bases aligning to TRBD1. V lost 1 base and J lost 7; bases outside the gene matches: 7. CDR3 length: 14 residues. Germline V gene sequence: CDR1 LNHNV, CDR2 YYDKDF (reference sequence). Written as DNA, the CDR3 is TGTGCCACCAGCAGAGTTGGGGACAGCGTTGAGCAGTACTTC. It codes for CATSRVGDSVEQYF.